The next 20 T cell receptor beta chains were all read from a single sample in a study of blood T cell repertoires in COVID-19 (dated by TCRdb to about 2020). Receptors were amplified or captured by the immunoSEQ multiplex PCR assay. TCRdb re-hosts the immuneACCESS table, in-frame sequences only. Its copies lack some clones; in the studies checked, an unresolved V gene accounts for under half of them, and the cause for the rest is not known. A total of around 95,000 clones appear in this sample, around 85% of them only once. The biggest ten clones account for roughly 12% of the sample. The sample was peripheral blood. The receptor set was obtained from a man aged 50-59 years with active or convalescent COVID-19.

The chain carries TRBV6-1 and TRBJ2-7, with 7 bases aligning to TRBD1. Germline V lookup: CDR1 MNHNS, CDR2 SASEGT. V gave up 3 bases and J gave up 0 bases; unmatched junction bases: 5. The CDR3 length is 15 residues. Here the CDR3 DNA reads TGTGCCAGCAGTGAGAAGGGGGCGTTCTCCTACGAGCAGTACTTC. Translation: CASSEKGAFSYEQYF.

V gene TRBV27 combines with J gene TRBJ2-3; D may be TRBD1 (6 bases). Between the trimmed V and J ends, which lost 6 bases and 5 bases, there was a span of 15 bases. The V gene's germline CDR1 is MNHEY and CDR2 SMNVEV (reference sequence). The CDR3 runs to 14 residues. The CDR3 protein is CASSLDSLVDTQYF. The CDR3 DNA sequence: TGTGCCAGCAGCTTGGACAGTCTTGTAGATACGCAGTATTTT.

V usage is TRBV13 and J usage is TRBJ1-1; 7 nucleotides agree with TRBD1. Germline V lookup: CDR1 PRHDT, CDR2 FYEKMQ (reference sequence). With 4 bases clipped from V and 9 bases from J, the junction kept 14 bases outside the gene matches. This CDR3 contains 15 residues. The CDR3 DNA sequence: TGTGCCAGCAGCTGGGTGGGGAGGACAGGAGAAAAAGCTTTCTTT. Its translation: CASSWVGRTGEKAFF.

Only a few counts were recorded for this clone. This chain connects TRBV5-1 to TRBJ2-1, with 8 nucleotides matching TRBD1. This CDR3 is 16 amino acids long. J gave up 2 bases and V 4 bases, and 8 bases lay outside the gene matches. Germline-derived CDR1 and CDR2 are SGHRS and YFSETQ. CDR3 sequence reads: CASSLRSTGAYNEQFF. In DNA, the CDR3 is TGCGCCAGCAGCCTACGGTCGACAGGGGCCTACAATGAGCAGTTCTTC.

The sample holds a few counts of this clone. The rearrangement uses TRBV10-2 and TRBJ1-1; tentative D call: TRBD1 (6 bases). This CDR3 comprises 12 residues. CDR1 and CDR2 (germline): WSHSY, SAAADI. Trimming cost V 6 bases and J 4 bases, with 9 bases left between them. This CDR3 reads CASRGGSTEAFF. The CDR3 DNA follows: TGCGCCAGCAGAGGGGGATCCACTGAAGCTTTCTTT.

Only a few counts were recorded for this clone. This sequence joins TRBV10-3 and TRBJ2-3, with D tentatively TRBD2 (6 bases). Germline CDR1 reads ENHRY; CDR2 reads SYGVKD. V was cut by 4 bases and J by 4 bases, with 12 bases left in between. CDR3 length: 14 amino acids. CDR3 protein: CAISAPRLADTQYF. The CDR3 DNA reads TGTGCCATCAGTGCCCCCAGACTAGCAGATACGCAGTATTTT.

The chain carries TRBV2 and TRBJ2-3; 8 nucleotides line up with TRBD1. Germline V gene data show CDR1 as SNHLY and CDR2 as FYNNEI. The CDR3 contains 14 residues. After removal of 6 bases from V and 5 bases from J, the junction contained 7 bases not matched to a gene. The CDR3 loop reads CASSGQGTLDTQYF. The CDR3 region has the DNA TGTGCCAGCAGCGGACAGGGAACTCTAGATACGCAGTATTTT. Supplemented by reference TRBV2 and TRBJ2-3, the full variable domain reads EPEVTQTPSHQVTQMGQEVILRCVPISNHLYFYWYRQILGQKVEFLVSFYNNEISEKSEIFDDQFSVERPDGSNFTLKIRSTKLEDSAMYFCASSGQGTLDTQYFGPGTRLTVL.

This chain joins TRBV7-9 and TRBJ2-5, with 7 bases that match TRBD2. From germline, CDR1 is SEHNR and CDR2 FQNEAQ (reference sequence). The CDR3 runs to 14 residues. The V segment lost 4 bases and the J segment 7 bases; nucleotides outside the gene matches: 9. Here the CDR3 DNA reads TGTGCCAGCAGCTCTGGGCTAGCGGTAGGGACCCAGTACTTC. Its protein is CASSSGLAVGTQYF.

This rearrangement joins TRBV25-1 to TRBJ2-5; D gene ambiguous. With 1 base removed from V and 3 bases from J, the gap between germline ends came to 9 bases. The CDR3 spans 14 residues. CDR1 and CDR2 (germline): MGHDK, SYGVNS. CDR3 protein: CASSEFAAEETQYF. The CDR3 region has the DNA TGTGCCAGCAGTGAATTCGCGGCAGAAGAGACCCAGTACTTC. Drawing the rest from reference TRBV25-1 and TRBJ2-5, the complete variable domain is EADIYQTPRYLVIGTGKKITLECSQTMGHDKMYWYQQDPGMELHLIHYSYGVNSTEKGDLSSESTVSRIRTEHFPLTLESARPSHTSQYLCASSEFAAEETQYFGPGTRLLVL.

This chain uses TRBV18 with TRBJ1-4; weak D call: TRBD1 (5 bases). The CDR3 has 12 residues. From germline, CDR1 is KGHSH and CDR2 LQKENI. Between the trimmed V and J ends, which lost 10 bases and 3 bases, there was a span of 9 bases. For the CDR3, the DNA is TGTGCCACCAAGGGGTCTAATGAAAAACTGTTTTTT. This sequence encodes CATKGSNEKLFF. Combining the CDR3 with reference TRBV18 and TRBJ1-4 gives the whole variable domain NAGVMQNPRHLVRRRGQEARLRCSPMKGHSHVYWYRQLPEEGLKFMVYLQKENIIDESGMPKERFSAEFPKEGPSILRIQQVVRGDSAAYFCATKGSNEKLFFGSGTQLSVL.

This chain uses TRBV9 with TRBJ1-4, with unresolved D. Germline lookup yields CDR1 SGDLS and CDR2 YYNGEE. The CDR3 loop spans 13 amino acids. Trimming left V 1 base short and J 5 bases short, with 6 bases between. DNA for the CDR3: TGTGCCAGCAGCGTAACGGTCAATGAAAAACTGTTTTTT. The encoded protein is CASSVTVNEKLFF.

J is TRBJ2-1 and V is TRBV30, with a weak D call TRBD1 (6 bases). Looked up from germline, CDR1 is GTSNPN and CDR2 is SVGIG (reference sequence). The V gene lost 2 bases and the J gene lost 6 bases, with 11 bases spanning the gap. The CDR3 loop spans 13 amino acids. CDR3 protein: CAWSMGAVNEQFF. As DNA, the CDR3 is TGTGCCTGGAGTATGGGGGCAGTCAATGAGCAGTTCTTC.

CDR3 nucleotide sequence: TGTGCCAGCAGCTTTCAGGGGACCACCGGGGAGCTGTTTTTT. This gives the protein CASSFQGTTGELFF. V is TRBV7-3 and J is TRBJ2-2, with a weak D call TRBD1 (6 bases). Trimming shortened V by 3 bases and J by 4 bases, and 9 bases separated the two germline ends. Germline assignment: CDR1 SGHTA and CDR2 FQGTGA. CDR3 size: 14 residues.

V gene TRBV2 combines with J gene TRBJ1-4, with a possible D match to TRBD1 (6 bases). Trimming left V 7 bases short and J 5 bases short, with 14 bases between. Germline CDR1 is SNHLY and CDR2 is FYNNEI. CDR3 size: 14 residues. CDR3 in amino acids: CASKIRDTNEKLFF. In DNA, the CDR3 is TGTGCCAGCAAGATCCGGGACACCAATGAAAAACTGTTTTTT.

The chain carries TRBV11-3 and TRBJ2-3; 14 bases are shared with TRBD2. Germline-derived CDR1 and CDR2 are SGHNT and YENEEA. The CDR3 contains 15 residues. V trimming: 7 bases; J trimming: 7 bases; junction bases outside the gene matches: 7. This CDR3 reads CASKKGTSGSYTQYF. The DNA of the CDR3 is TGTGCCAGCAAAAAAGGGACTAGCGGGAGCTATACGCAGTATTTT. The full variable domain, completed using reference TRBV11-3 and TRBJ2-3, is EAGVVQSPRYKIIEKKQPVAFWCNPISGHNTLYWYLQNLGQGPELLIRYENEEAVDDSQLPKDRFSAERLKGVDSTLKIQPAELGDSAVYLCASKKGTSGSYTQYFGPGTRLTVL.

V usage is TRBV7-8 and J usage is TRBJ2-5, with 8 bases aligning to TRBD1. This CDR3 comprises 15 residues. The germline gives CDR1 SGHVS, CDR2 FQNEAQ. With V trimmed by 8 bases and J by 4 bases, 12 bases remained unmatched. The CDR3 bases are TGTGCCAGCGTATCATCTGGGACAGGTGGAGAGACCCAGTACTTC. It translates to CASVSSGTGGETQYF.

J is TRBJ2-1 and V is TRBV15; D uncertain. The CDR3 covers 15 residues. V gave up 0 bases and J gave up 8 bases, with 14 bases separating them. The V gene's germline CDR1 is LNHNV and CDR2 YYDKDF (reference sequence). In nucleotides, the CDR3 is TGTGCCACCAGCAGAGATTTAACCAGCGCCTATGAGCAGTTCTTC. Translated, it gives CATSRDLTSAYEQFF.

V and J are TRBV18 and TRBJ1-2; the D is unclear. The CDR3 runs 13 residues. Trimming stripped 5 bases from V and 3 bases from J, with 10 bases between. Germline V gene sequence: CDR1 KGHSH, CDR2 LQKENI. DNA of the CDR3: TGTGCCAGCTCATCGACCGGGGACTATGGCTACACCTTC. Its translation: CASSSTGDYGYTF.

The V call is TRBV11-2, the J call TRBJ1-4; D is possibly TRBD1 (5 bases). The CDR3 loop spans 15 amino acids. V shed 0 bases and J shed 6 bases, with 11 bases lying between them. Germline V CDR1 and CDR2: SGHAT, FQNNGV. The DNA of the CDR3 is TGTGCCAGCAGCTTAGAGTCAGGGAGGGATGAAAAACTGTTTTTT. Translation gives CASSLESGRDEKLFF. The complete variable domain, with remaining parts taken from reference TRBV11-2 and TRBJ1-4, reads EAGVAQSPRYKIIEKRQSVAFWCNPISGHATLYWYQQILGQGPKLLIQFQNNGVVDDSQLPKDRFSAERLKGVDSTLKIQPAKLEDSAVYLCASSLESGRDEKLFFGSGTQLSVL.

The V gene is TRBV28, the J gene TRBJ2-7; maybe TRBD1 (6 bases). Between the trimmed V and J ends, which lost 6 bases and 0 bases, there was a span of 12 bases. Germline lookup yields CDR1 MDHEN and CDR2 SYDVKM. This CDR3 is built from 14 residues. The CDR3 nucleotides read TGTGCCAGCAGGAGACAGGACATCTCCTACGAGCAGTACTTC. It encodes CASRRQDISYEQYF.